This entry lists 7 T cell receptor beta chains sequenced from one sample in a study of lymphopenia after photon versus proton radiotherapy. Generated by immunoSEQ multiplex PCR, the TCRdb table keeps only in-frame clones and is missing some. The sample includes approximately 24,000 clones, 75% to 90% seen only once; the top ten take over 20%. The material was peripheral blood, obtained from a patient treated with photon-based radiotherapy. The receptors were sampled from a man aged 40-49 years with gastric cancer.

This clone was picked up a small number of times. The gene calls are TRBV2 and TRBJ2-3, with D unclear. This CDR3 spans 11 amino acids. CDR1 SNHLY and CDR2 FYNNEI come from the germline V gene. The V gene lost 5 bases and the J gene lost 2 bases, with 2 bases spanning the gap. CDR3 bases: TGTGCCAGCAGTACCACAGATACGCAGTATTTT. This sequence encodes CASSTTDTQYF.

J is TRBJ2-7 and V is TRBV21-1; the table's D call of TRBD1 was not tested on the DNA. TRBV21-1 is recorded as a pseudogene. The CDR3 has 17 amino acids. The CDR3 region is CASSKDPWTGGTYEQYF. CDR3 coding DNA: TGTGCCAGCAGCAAAGACCCTTGGACAGGGGGTACCTACGAGCAGTACTTC.

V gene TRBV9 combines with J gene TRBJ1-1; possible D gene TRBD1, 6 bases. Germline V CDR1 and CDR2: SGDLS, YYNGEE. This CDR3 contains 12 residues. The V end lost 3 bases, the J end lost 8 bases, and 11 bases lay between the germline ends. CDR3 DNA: TGTGCCAGCAGCGAAGGAACAGGGGAAGCTTTCTTT. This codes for CASSEGTGEAFF.

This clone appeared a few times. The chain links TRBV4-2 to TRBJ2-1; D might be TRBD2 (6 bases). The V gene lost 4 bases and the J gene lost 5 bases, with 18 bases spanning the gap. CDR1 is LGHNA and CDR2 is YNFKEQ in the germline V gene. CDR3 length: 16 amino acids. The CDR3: CASSREPGLGDNEQFF. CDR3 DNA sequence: TGTGCCAGCAGCCGAGAACCGGGACTCGGCGACAATGAGCAGTTCTTC.

Here the CDR3 DNA reads TGCAGTGCGATCGAAGGGTCGGGCTACACCTTC. Its translation: CSAIEGSGYTF. The chain couples TRBV20-1 to TRBJ1-2; D not certain. This CDR3 contains 11 residues. The V gene lost 6 bases and the J gene lost 8 bases, with 13 bases spanning the gap. Germline CDR1 is DFQATT and CDR2 is SNEGSKA (reference sequence).

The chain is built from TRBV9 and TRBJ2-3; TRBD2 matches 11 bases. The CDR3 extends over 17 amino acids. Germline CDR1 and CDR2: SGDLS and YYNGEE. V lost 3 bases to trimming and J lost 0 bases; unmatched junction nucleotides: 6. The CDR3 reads CASSAFTSGGSTDTQYF. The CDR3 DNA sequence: TGTGCCAGCAGCGCCTTTACTAGCGGGGGTAGCACAGATACGCAGTATTTT. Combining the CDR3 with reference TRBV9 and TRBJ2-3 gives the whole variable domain DSGVTQTPKHLITATGQRVTLRCSPRSGDLSVYWYQQSLDQGLQFLIQYYNGEERAKGNILERFSAQQFPDLHSELNLSSLELGDSALYFCASSAFTSGGSTDTQYFGPGTRLTVL.

The CDR3 DNA reads TGTGCCAGCAGCTTAGAGGGACAGCAAAATTCACCCCTCCACTTT. This encodes CASSLEGQQNSPLHF. The chain links TRBV11-2 to TRBJ1-6; 7 nucleotides line up with TRBD1. J was trimmed by 7 bases and V by 0 bases; bases with no gene match: 3. The CDR3 contains 15 residues. Germline assignment: CDR1 SGHAT and CDR2 FQNNGV. Supplemented by reference TRBV11-2 and TRBJ1-6, the full variable domain reads EAGVAQSPRYKIIEKRQSVAFWCNPISGHATLYWYQQILGQGPKLLIQFQNNGVVDDSQLPKDRFSAERLKGVDSTLKIQPAKLEDSAVYLCASSLEGQQNSPLHFGNGTRLTVT.